What follows are 15 T cell receptor beta chains derived from one specimen sequenced in a study of T cell changes during pregnancy in multiple sclerosis. The data were produced by immunoSEQ multiplex PCR, yet TCRdb's version contains in-frame clones alone and is incomplete. The repertoire holds 40,000 to 55,000 clones, 90% to 95% seen once, with roughly 0.36% in the top ten. Sequencing was performed on CD4+ T cells from peripheral blood mononuclear cells, taken before pregnancy. Receptor source: a female donor with multiple sclerosis, enrolled in a pregnancy study.

The chain employs TRBV7-3 and TRBJ1-3; D might be TRBD1 (6 bases). The germline V gene encodes CDR1 SGHTA and CDR2 FQGTGA. V was pared by 5 bases and J by 3 bases, with 17 bases between. The CDR3 is 16 amino acids. Written as DNA, the CDR3 is TGTGCCAGCAGCGAAGACGGGGGGCTGTTTGGAAACACCATATATTTT. Its translation is CASSEDGGLFGNTIYF.

This clone was recorded only once. The chain recombines TRBV4-2 with TRBJ2-7; 10 nucleotides align to TRBD2. The CDR3 sequence is 13 residues long. From germline, CDR1 is LGHNA and CDR2 YNFKEQ. Trimming at V came to 8 bases and at J to 5 bases, leaving 6 bases not matched to a gene. DNA of the CDR3: TGTGCCAGCGCCGGGACTAGCGTTAACGAGCAGTACTTC. It encodes CASAGTSVNEQYF.

The rearrangement uses TRBV7-6 and TRBJ2-3; possibly TRBD2 for D (5 bases). The V end was cut by 0 bases, the J end by 4 bases, with 5 bases between. Germline CDR1 is SGHVS and CDR2 is FNYEAQ. This CDR3 spans 13 amino acids. The chain's CDR3 is CASSLARADTQYF. DNA of the CDR3: TGTGCCAGCAGCTTAGCGAGGGCAGATACGCAGTATTTT.

CDR3 amino acids: CASSFSRVLANYGYTF. Written as DNA, the CDR3 is TGTGCCAGCAGTTTCAGCAGGGTATTAGCTAACTATGGCTACACCTTC. J is TRBJ1-2 and V is TRBV6-5; D is possibly TRBD1 (5 bases). V lost 4 bases, J lost 0 bases, and 15 bases lay in between. Germline V CDR1 and CDR2: MNHEY, SVGAGI. The CDR3 consists of 16 residues.

The chain joins TRBV9 to TRBJ1-4, with 10 nucleotides matching TRBD1. This CDR3 spans 15 amino acids. Trimming took 5 bases from V and 4 from J; bases not matched to a gene: 5. Looked up from germline, CDR1 is SGDLS and CDR2 is YYNGEE. DNA for the CDR3: TGTGCCAGCAGTCCCCGGACAGGGGGTAATGAAAAACTGTTTTTT. The encoded protein is CASSPRTGGNEKLFF. Looking up the rest from reference TRBV9 and TRBJ1-4 gives the full variable domain: DSGVTQTPKHLITATGQRVTLRCSPRSGDLSVYWYQQSLDQGLQFLIQYYNGEERAKGNILERFSAQQFPDLHSELNLSSLELGDSALYFCASSPRTGGNEKLFFGSGTQLSVL.

The chain employs TRBV7-6 and TRBJ1-2; 8 bases agree with TRBD1. Germline assignment: CDR1 SGHVS and CDR2 FNYEAQ. The CDR3 loop spans 13 amino acids. J was trimmed by 4 bases and V by 3 bases; bases with no gene match: 1. The CDR3 DNA is TGTGCCAGCAGCTTCACAGGGGGCTATGGCTACACCTTC. Translating gives CASSFTGGYGYTF.

This rearrangement joins TRBV4-1 to TRBJ2-7; the match to TRBD1 covers 7 bases. The CDR3 spans 14 residues. Trimming at V came to 4 bases and at J to 3 bases, leaving 6 bases not matched to a gene. Per germline, CDR1 MGHRA and CDR2 YSYEKL. CDR3 region: CASSRRDRDYEQYF. CDR3 nucleotide sequence: TGCGCCAGCAGCCGCCGGGACAGAGACTACGAGCAGTACTTC.

V and J are TRBV27 and TRBJ1-2; 8 bases agree with TRBD1. The CDR3 totals 15 residues. Trimming took 5 bases from V and 0 from J; bases not matched to a gene: 5. CDR1 and CDR2 (germline): MNHEY, SMNVEV (reference sequence). The DNA for the CDR3 is TGTGCCAGCAGTCCCCGGACAGGGTCTAACTATGGCTACACCTTC. Translating gives CASSPRTGSNYGYTF.

V is TRBV11-2 and J is TRBJ1-2, with 9 bases lining up with TRBD1. This CDR3 comprises 15 residues. V shed 6 bases and J 4 bases; nucleotides not matched to a gene: 9. The germline V gene has CDR1 SGHAT and CDR2 FQNNGV. CDR3 sequence (DNA): TGTGCCAGCAGACACAGGGGGCGGGGATCCTATGGCTACACCTTC. This gives the protein CASRHRGRGSYGYTF. The variable domain in full, with the rest retrieved from reference TRBV11-2 and TRBJ1-2, is EAGVAQSPRYKIIEKRQSVAFWCNPISGHATLYWYQQILGQGPKLLIQFQNNGVVDDSQLPKDRFSAERLKGVDSTLKIQPAKLEDSAVYLCASRHRGRGSYGYTFGSGTRLTVV.

This chain connects TRBV11-2 to TRBJ2-7; TRBD1 is a possible D gene (5 bases). With 0 bases removed from V and 0 bases from J, the gap between germline ends came to 21 bases. CDR3 length: 19 amino acids. Germline assignment: CDR1 SGHAT and CDR2 FQNNGV. CDR3 sequence (DNA): TGTGCCAGCAGCTTAGATCTTGGGGCAGGGTACTCGAGCTCCTACGAGCAGTACTTC. This sequence encodes CASSLDLGAGYSSSYEQYF.

The genes are TRBV28 and TRBJ1-1; D call uncertain. The CDR3 loop spans 15 amino acids. V gave up 4 bases and J gave up 3 bases, with 15 bases separating them. CDR1 is MDHEN, CDR2 SYDVKM, per germline. CDR3 sequence reads: CASSWMGRVHTEAFF. In DNA form, the CDR3 reads TGTGCCAGCAGTTGGATGGGGAGAGTTCACACTGAAGCTTTCTTT.

The chain couples TRBV5-6 to TRBJ1-2; 9 positions agree with TRBD1. CDR3 length: 14 residues. Germline-derived CDR1 and CDR2 are SGHDT and YYEEEE. Losses at the gene ends were 4 bases for V and 8 bases for J; bases not matched to a gene: 9. CDR3 nucleotide sequence: TGTGCCAGCAGCGTCTCCGGGACAGGGCCCGGCTACACCTTC. Translated, it gives CASSVSGTGPGYTF.

This clone was picked up one time. The chain recombines TRBV27 with TRBJ2-7; D uncertain. Germline CDR1 MNHEY, CDR2 SMNVEV (reference sequence). V was trimmed by 3 bases and J by 0 bases, leaving 12 bases between them. The CDR3 spans 15 residues. DNA of the CDR3: TGTGCCAGCAGTTTGCGACCCGCTAGCTCCTACGAGCAGTACTTC. Protein: CASSLRPASSYEQYF.

V gene TRBV11-2 combines with J gene TRBJ1-3, with TRBD1 matching over 7 bases. The CDR3 sequence is 16 residues long. CDR1 is SGHAT, CDR2 FQNNGV, per germline. The junction had 5 bases not matched to a gene; V was cut back by 3 bases and J by 0 bases. The CDR3 spells CASSFTQGSSGNTIYF. The CDR3 DNA sequence: TGTGCCAGCAGCTTTACACAGGGGAGCTCTGGAAACACCATATATTTT.

The V call is TRBV2, the J call TRBJ1-5; TRBD1 matches at 8 bases. CDR3 size: 14 residues. Germline CDR1 is SNHLY and CDR2 is FYNNEI. V lost 6 bases and J lost 2; bases outside the gene matches: 3. The CDR3 loop is CASSWTGRNQPQHF. Here the CDR3 DNA reads TGTGCCAGCAGCTGGACAGGGCGCAATCAGCCCCAGCATTTT.